This is a list of T cell receptor beta chains from one sample in a study of graft-versus-host responses after intestinal transplantation. Their antigens remain unidentified. The assay was immunoSEQ multiplex PCR, and TCRdb's table has in-frame clones only and misses some. The table includes about 88,000 clones, roughly 88% detected once. Sequenced here: unstimulated CD4+ T cells sorted from spleen or lymph node cells, sampled before intestinal transplant. These receptors were taken from a human donor who received an intestinal transplant. CDR3s include the opening cysteine and the closing phenylalanine or tryptophan. The D gene is left open where the match is weak. Size tells how often a clone was seen (once, few, many) or the class of an expanded clone, and some rows leave it out.

V	size	length	D	J	CDR3	DNA
TRBV10-2	NA	16	NA	TRBJ1-2	CASSESGDGSRRGYTF	TGCGCCAGCAGTGAGTCGGGTGATGGTTCAAGGAGAGGCTACACCTTC
TRBV4-1	NA	15	TRBD1	TRBJ2-5	CASSRSGGQGDPRYF	TGCGCCAGCAGCCGCTCGGGCGGACAGGGAGACCCCAGGTACTTC
TRBV9	NA	16	TRBD1	TRBJ2-3	CASSPRGQGGTDTQYF	TGTGCCAGCAGCCCGAGGGGGCAGGGGGGCACAGATACGCAGTATTTT
TRBV5-4	NA	14	TRBD2	TRBJ2-3	CASSSGGGSDTQYF	TGTGCCAGCAGCTCCGGCGGGGGTTCAGATACGCAGTATTTT
TRBV7-9	NA	14	NA	TRBJ2-5	CASSLDRSQETQYF	TGTGCCAGCAGCTTAGACCGGAGCCAAGAGACCCAGTACTTC
TRBV11-2	NA	15	NA	TRBJ2-7	CASSLREYGVVEQYF	TGTGCCAGCAGCTTACGGGAATATGGGGTAGTGGAGCAGTACTTC
TRBV29-1	NA	13	NA	TRBJ1-1	CSVVIGGHSEAFF	TGCAGCGTTGTGATTGGCGGCCATTCAGAAGCTTTCTTT
TRBV9	NA	15	NA	TRBJ1-2	CAGSTRMTSSYGYTF	TGTGCCGGCAGCACCCGAATGACATCCAGCTATGGCTACACCTTC
TRBV10-3	NA	13	NA	TRBJ2-7	CATSGGRGWGQYF	TGTGCCACCTCAGGGGGGCGAGGGTGGGGGCAGTACTTC
TRBV5-1	few	14	NA	TRBJ1-1	CASSYPTGNTEAFF	TGCGCCAGCAGCTACCCGACGGGGAACACTGAAGCTTTCTTT
TRBV18	NA	15	NA	TRBJ1-1	CASSPPGQRGTEAFF	TGTGCCAGCTCACCCCCCGGACAGAGGGGCACTGAAGCTTTCTTT
TRBV5-4	NA	13	NA	TRBJ1-6	CASSLTTDSPLHF	TGTGCCAGCAGCTTGACTACGGATTCACCCCTCCACTTT
TRBV5-4	NA	14	NA	TRBJ2-5	CASSLSRGKETQYF	TGTGCCAGCAGCTTGAGCCGCGGGAAGGAGACCCAGTACTTC
TRBV5-4	NA	14	TRBD1	TRBJ1-6	CASSLGDRVSPLHF	TGTGCCAGCAGCTTGGGGGACAGGGTTTCACCCCTCCACTTT
TRBV10-3	NA	16	NA	TRBJ2-2	CAITPGRFANTGELFF	TGTGCCATCACCCCCGGCAGGTTCGCGAACACCGGGGAGCTGTTTTTT
TRBV11-3	NA	13	NA	TRBJ1-1	CASSSGASTEAFF	TGTGCCAGCAGCTCGGGAGCAAGCACTGAAGCTTTCTTT
TRBV27	NA	15	TRBD1	TRBJ1-6	CASSGGTGFLSPLHF	TGTGCCAGCAGTGGAGGGACAGGGTTTTTGTCACCCCTCCACTTT
TRBV6-6	few	14	TRBD1	TRBJ1-4	CASSRDRTNEKLFF	TGTGCCAGCAGTAGGGACAGAACTAATGAAAAACTGTTTTTT
TRBV4-1	NA	14	NA	TRBJ1-4	CASSQVESDEKLFF	TGCGCCAGCAGCCAAGTTGAGTCCGATGAAAAACTGTTTTTT
TRBV2	NA	12	TRBD1	TRBJ1-1	CASMTGATEAFF	TGTGCCAGCATGACAGGGGCAACTGAGGCTTTCTTT
TRBV20-1	NA	11	NA	TRBJ2-7	CSASGSYEQYF	TGCAGTGCTTCGGGCTCCTACGAGCAGTACTTC
TRBV5-1	NA	13	NA	TRBJ1-1	CASSLARNTEAFF	TGCGCCAGCAGCTTGGCCAGGAACACTGAAGCTTTCTTT
TRBV6-5	NA	14	NA	TRBJ1-6	CASRAQGLNSPLHF	TGTGCCAGCAGAGCACAGGGTCTAAATTCACCCCTCCACTTT
TRBV4-1	NA	13	TRBD1	TRBJ1-2	CASSQIDRAGYTF	TGCGCCAGCAGCCAAATTGACAGGGCTGGCTACACCTTC
TRBV5-1	NA	13	NA	TRBJ2-5	CASSSRGQETQYF	TGCGCCAGCAGCTCCCGGGGACAAGAGACCCAGTACTTC
TRBV28	NA	13	NA	TRBJ1-2	CASRSGTNYGYTF	TGTGCCAGTCGGTCCGGGACAAACTATGGCTACACCTTC
TRBV4-1	NA	19	TRBD2	TRBJ2-5	CASSQDPSLVGTRGETQYF	TGCGCCAGCAGCCAAGACCCCTCCCTCGTCGGGACTAGGGGGGAGACCCAGTACTTC
TRBV4-1	once	16	NA	TRBJ2-3	CASSRPSGQIPDTQYF	TGCGCCAGCAGCCGACCTTCCGGACAGATCCCAGATACGCAGTATTTT
TRBV5-1	NA	17	NA	TRBJ2-1	CASSLGIQQTRNNEQFF	TGCGCCAGCAGCTTGGGCATACAGCAAACAAGAAACAATGAGCAGTTCTTC
TRBV18	NA	15	NA	TRBJ1-1	CASSPLGGWNTEAFF	TGTGCCAGCTCACCCCTCGGGGGGTGGAACACTGAAGCTTTCTTT
TRBV6-5	NA	15	TRBD1	TRBJ2-6	CASGRGKSGANVLTF	TGTGCCAGCGGCAGGGGGAAATCTGGGGCCAACGTCCTGACTTTC
TRBV5-6	NA	14	NA	TRBJ2-5	CASSFFDRPKTQYF	TGTGCCAGCAGCTTTTTTGACAGGCCGAAGACCCAGTACTTC
TRBV6-1	NA	15	NA	TRBJ2-1	CASSPDSNQYNEQFF	TGTGCCAGCAGCCCAGACAGCAATCAATACAATGAGCAGTTCTTC
TRBV18	NA	15	TRBD2	TRBJ2-7	CASSRASGGAYEQYF	TGTGCCAGCTCACGAGCTAGCGGGGGTGCCTACGAGCAGTACTTC
TRBV6-6	NA	16	TRBD1	TRBJ1-2	CATSRGQGPLLYGYTF	TGTGCCACTTCAAGAGGACAGGGGCCCCTCCTCTATGGCTACACCTTC
TRBV5-1	once	14	TRBD1	TRBJ1-2	CASTLGQVNYGYTF	TGCGCCAGCACCCTCGGACAGGTTAACTATGGCTACACCTTC
TRBV2	NA	14	NA	TRBJ1-6	CASSPRFPNSPPHF	TGTGCCAGCAGTCCCCGGTTCCCCAATTCACCCCCCCACTTT
TRBV5-1	NA	13	TRBD1	TRBJ1-1	CASSYGTEAEAFF	TGCGCCAGCAGCTACGGGACAGAGGCTGAAGCTTTCTTT
TRBV5-8	NA	15	NA	TRBJ2-1	CASSPGQTTDNEQFF	TGTGCCAGCAGCCCAGGACAGACGACGGACAATGAGCAGTTCTTC
TRBV5-1	NA	14	NA	TRBJ2-7	CASSLGGETYEQYF	TGCGCCAGCAGCCTAGGAGGGGAAACCTACGAGCAGTACTTC
TRBV7-9	NA	13	TRBD1	TRBJ2-5	CASSATGEGTQYF	TGTGCCAGCAGCGCCACAGGGGAAGGGACCCAGTACTTC
TRBV7-9	NA	16	TRBD2	TRBJ2-5	CASSPRGGTTRETQYF	TGTGCCAGCAGCCCCCGGGGAGGGACTACGAGGGAGACCCAGTACTTC
TRBV5-8	NA	16	NA	TRBJ1-1	CASSLYTGLMNTEAFF	TGTGCCAGCAGCCTTTACACAGGGCTCATGAACACTGAAGCTTTCTTT
TRBV7-2	once	15	TRBD2	TRBJ2-3	CASSLRRGGTDTQYF	TGTGCCAGCAGCTTAAGGCGGGGGGGCACAGATACGCAGTATTTT
TRBV7-9	NA	13	TRBD1	TRBJ1-6	CASSLTGGSPLHF	TGTGCCAGCAGCTTGACAGGGGGCTCACCCCTCCACTTT
TRBV6-5	few	15	TRBD2	TRBJ2-7	CASKRVSGGFYEQYF	TGTGCCAGCAAGCGAGTCAGCGGGGGTTTCTACGAGCAGTACTTC
TRBV6-1	NA	14	NA	TRBJ2-3	CASSEGPSTDTQYF	TGTGCCAGCAGTGAGGGGCCTAGCACAGATACGCAGTATTTT
TRBV6-4	once	15	TRBD2	TRBJ2-3	CASRHSGESSDTQYF	TGTGCCAGCCGTCATAGCGGGGAGTCCTCAGATACGCAGTATTTT
TRBV6-1	NA	12	NA	TRBJ1-2	CASKGGLYGYTF	TGTGCCAGCAAGGGGGGGTTGTATGGCTACACCTTC
TRBV5-4	NA	16	TRBD2	TRBJ2-1	CASSQGATSLYNEQFF	TGTGCCAGCAGCCAAGGAGCGACTAGCCTATACAATGAGCAGTTCTTC
TRBV18	NA	14	NA	TRBJ1-1	CASDLLRGGNEAFF	TGTGCCAGCGACTTATTGCGGGGGGGTAATGAAGCTTTCTTT
TRBV6-5	NA	14	NA	TRBJ1-2	CASRPTGDPGGYTF	TGTGCCAGCAGACCTACTGGCGACCCGGGTGGCTACACCTTC
TRBV9	NA	15	NA	TRBJ2-7	CASSVSTGLPYEQYF	TGTGCCAGCAGCGTGTCAACAGGGCTTCCCTACGAGCAGTACTTC